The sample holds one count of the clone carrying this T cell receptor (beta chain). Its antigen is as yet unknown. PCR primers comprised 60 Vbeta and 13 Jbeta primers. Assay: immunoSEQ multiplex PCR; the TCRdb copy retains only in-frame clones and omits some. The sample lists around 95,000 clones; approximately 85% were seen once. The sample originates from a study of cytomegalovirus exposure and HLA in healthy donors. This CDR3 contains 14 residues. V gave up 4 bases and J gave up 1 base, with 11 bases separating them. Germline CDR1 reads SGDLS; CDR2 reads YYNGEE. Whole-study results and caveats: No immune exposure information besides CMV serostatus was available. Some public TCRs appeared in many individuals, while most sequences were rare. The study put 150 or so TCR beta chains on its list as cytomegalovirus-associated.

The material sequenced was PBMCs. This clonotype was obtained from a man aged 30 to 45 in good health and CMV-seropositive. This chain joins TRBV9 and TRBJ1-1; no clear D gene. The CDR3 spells CASSRGSSNTEAFF. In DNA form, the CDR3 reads TGTGCCAGCAGCCGAGGGTCATCGAACACTGAAGCTTTCTTT.